This T cell receptor beta chain emerged from a study of T cells of healthy individuals. CDR1 and CDR2 from the germline V gene are LGHDT and YNNKEL (reference sequence). V lost 1 base and J 8 bases, leaving 8 bases between the germline ends. The CDR3 has 12 residues. From the 5' RACE reads, TCRdb called clonotypes with MiXCR, one entry per CDR3 protein. The sample carries roughly 87,000 distinct CDR3 sequences, approximately 15% recorded once. The TCR originated in a human donor in good health. The chain is built from TRBV3-1 and TRBJ1-2; the D is unclear. As DNA, the CDR3 is TGTGCCAGCAGCCAAGCCGCGTCGGGCTACACCTTC. Its translation: CASSQAASGYTF.